The 26 T cell receptor beta chains given below trace back to one sample, sequenced in a study of beta chain features in type 1 diabetes. Findings of the study overall: People with Type 1 diabetes carried modestly yet significantly shorter TCRB CDR3s in all four CD4+ subsets.

Expressed TCRB transcripts were sequenced, since all the RNA that had been isolated was reverse transcribed. Profiling relied on immunoSEQ multiplex PCR, and the TCRdb table lists in-frame clones only, not all of them. Among roughly 150,000 clones listed, approximately 8.1% were seen once. Their antigens remain unidentified. The sample taken for sequencing was central memory CD4+ T cells from blood. The receptors originated from a middle-aged woman with type 1 diabetes.

V gene TRBV6-6 combines with J gene TRBJ1-1, with TRBD1 matching 7 bases. The CDR3 sequence is 15 residues long. Trimming at V came to 6 bases and at J to 2 bases, leaving 9 bases not matched to a gene. The V gene's germline CDR1 is MNHNY and CDR2 SVGAGI (reference sequence). For the CDR3, the DNA is TGTGCCAGCAGGAACCCCGGGACAGCTAACACTGAAGCTTTCTTT. The encoded protein is CASRNPGTANTEAFF.

This clone was counted ten times or more. V gene TRBV2 combines with J gene TRBJ2-6; 10 bases agree with TRBD1. The ends lost 7 bases at V and 0 bases at J; junction bases unmatched: 3. Germline-derived CDR1 and CDR2 are SNHLY and FYNNEI. The CDR3 contains 16 residues. The CDR3 nucleotides read TGTGCCAGCATCCGGGACAGGGGCTCTGGGGCCAACGTCCTGACTTTC. Its protein product is CASIRDRGSGANVLTF.

This clone came up a few times. The CDR3 is CASSWGHRGTSGANVLTF. The CDR3 DNA reads TGTGCCAGCAGCTGGGGGCACAGGGGGACCTCTGGGGCCAACGTCCTGACTTTC. V is TRBV7-9 and J is TRBJ2-6, with 8 bases identical to TRBD1. Germline V gives CDR1 SEHNR, CDR2 FQNEAQ (reference sequence). The J segment lost 0 bases and the V segment lost 4 bases, leaving 8 bases of the junction unmatched. The length of the CDR3 is 18 residues.

This clone was seen many times. V and J are TRBV7-9 and TRBJ2-7, with D tentatively TRBD1 (6 bases). The CDR3 contains 14 residues. CDR1 SEHNR and CDR2 FQNEAQ come from the germline V gene (reference sequence). V lost 5 bases, J lost 5 bases, and 16 bases lay in between. The DNA for the CDR3 is TGTGCCAGCAGCCCGCAACAGGGTTACCACGAGCAGTACTTC. This gives the protein CASSPQQGYHEQYF.

This clone was observed a handful of times. J is TRBJ2-7 and V is TRBV6-5; D not resolved. The CDR3 has 13 amino acids. The germline gives CDR1 MNHEY, CDR2 SVGAGI. Trimming cost V 4 bases and J 1 base, with 8 bases left between them. This CDR3 reads CASSFKRSYEQYF. The CDR3 DNA reads as TGTGCCAGCAGTTTCAAGCGTTCCTACGAGCAGTACTTC.

This clone was seen a few times. This CDR3 is CASSIGRASGGSAREQFF. In DNA, the CDR3 is TGTGCCAGTAGTATAGGAAGGGCTAGCGGGGGGTCAGCCCGGGAGCAGTTCTTC. V gene TRBV19 combines with J gene TRBJ2-1; 11 nucleotides align to TRBD2. CDR1 is LNHDA, CDR2 SQIVND, per germline (reference sequence). The CDR3 covers 18 residues. V lost 1 base and J lost 10; bases outside the gene matches: 15.

The table lists this clone with a few counts. This chain links TRBV15 with TRBJ1-4; TRBD1 aligns across 9 bases. This CDR3 contains 14 residues. Germline trimming cut 5 bases from V and 7 bases from J; bases unmatched to any gene: 5. The germline V gene has CDR1 LNHNV and CDR2 YYDKDF (reference sequence). The CDR3 protein is CATSGGQGGEKLFF. CDR3 DNA: TGTGCCACCAGCGGGGGACAGGGAGGTGAAAAACTGTTTTTT.

The chain employs TRBV27 and TRBJ1-5; the D is unclear. Germline V gives CDR1 MNHEY, CDR2 SMNVEV (reference sequence). The CDR3 covers 15 residues. Between the trimmed V and J ends, which lost 5 bases and 1 base, there was a span of 12 bases. The CDR3 protein is CASSPSTRSNQPQHF. The CDR3 region has the DNA TGTGCCAGCAGTCCCTCGACAAGAAGCAATCAGCCCCAGCATTTT.

Only a few counts were recorded for this clone. V usage is TRBV28 and J usage is TRBJ2-2; 8 bases fit TRBD1. The CDR3 has 16 residues. Germline V CDR1 and CDR2: MDHEN, SYDVKM. The trim removed 5 bases at V and 1 base at J, leaving 6 bases unmatched. The CDR3 DNA follows: TGTGCCAGCAGTGAACAGGGGGTCGGGAACACCGGGGAGCTGTTTTTT. This translates into CASSEQGVGNTGELFF.

This clone was recorded at least ten times. V usage is TRBV28 and J usage is TRBJ1-1, with 7 bases aligning to TRBD1. After removal of 5 bases from V and 0 bases from J, the junction contained 6 bases not matched to a gene. This CDR3 is 15 amino acids long. The germline V gene encodes CDR1 MDHEN and CDR2 SYDVKM. As DNA, the CDR3 is TGTGCCAGCAGTGCCTGGGACAGCTTGAACACTGAAGCTTTCTTT. Its translation is CASSAWDSLNTEAFF.

V usage is TRBV5-1 and J usage is TRBJ2-5; unclear D gene. Trimming removed 4 bases from V and 3 bases from J, with 19 bases in between. This CDR3 region has 16 residues. The germline V gene has CDR1 SGHRS and CDR2 YFSETQ. CDR3 protein: CASSPRPGDGKETQYF. The DNA of the CDR3 is TGCGCCAGCAGCCCCCGTCCAGGCGATGGAAAAGAGACCCAGTACTTC.

This clone showed up just a few times. The chain combines TRBV10-3 with TRBJ2-7, with 7 bases matching TRBD2. This CDR3 is 13 amino acids long. V lost 8 bases to trimming and J lost 6 bases; unmatched junction nucleotides: 10. Per germline, CDR1 ENHRY and CDR2 SYGVKD. The CDR3 loop reads CAIGRVERGEQYF. The DNA of the CDR3 is TGTGCCATCGGGAGGGTGGAGAGGGGCGAGCAGTACTTC.

This clone was observed a handful of times. CDR3 region: CAIRGGAPSSGNTIYF. The CDR3 bases are TGTGCCATCAGGGGGGGAGCCCCGAGCTCTGGAAACACCATATATTTT. The rearrangement links TRBV10-3 to TRBJ1-3; TRBD1 is a possible D gene (5 bases). V gave up 6 bases and J gave up 0 bases, with 15 bases separating them. The CDR3 totals 16 residues. In germline, CDR1 is ENHRY, CDR2 SYGVKD.

This chain connects TRBV28 to TRBJ2-5; TRBD1 matches at 8 bases. Germline V lookup: CDR1 MDHEN, CDR2 SYDVKM. The length of the CDR3 is 13 residues. J lost 4 bases, V lost 5 bases, and 3 bases had no gene match. The DNA of the CDR3 is TGTGCCAGCAGTCAACAGGGGGGAGAGACCCAGTACTTC. Translated, it gives CASSQQGGETQYF.

The table lists this clone with a few counts. V and J are TRBV6-1 and TRBJ1-5; no definite D call. The CDR3 totals 13 residues. The germline CDR1 and CDR2 sequences are MNHNS and SASEGT. V lost 5 bases to trimming and J lost 4 bases, with 9 bases between them. The CDR3 is CASSLPENQPQHF. The CDR3 DNA sequence: TGTGCCAGCAGTTTGCCTGAGAATCAGCCCCAGCATTTT.

This clone occurred many times. The rearrangement uses TRBV5-1 and TRBJ1-2, with a tentative D call TRBD1 (5 bases). Looked up from germline, CDR1 is SGHRS and CDR2 is YFSETQ. Trimming stripped 4 bases from V and 7 bases from J, with 17 bases between. This CDR3 spans 14 amino acids. The CDR3 DNA sequence: TGCGCCAGCAGCCGGAGCGGGGACGAAGGTGGCTACACCTTC. Amino acid sequence: CASSRSGDEGGYTF.

DNA of the CDR3: TGTGCCAGCAGCCAGTCCCAGGGGGGTGGCTACACCTTC. Translated: CASSQSQGGGYTF. This rearrangement joins TRBV7-2 to TRBJ1-2; 7 nucleotides align to TRBD1. Trimming cost V 5 bases and J 7 bases; bases outside gene matches: 7. The CDR3 runs to 13 residues. Germline V gene data show CDR1 as SGHTA and CDR2 as FQGNSA.

The gene calls are TRBV5-6 and TRBJ2-7, with a possible D match to TRBD1 (6 bases). V lost 5 bases, J lost 0 bases, and 12 bases lay in between. CDR1 and CDR2 (germline): SGHDT, YYEEEE. The CDR3 extends over 14 amino acids. The CDR3 sequence is CASSYTGYSYEQYF. The CDR3 nucleotides read TGTGCCAGCAGTTACACAGGGTACTCCTACGAGCAGTACTTC.

The chain recombines TRBV11-2 with TRBJ2-5; 15 bases are shared with TRBD2. After removal of 5 bases from V and 4 bases from J, the junction contained 5 bases not matched to a gene. The germline gives CDR1 SGHAT, CDR2 FQNNGV. This CDR3 is 16 amino acids long. The CDR3 spells CASSQQGLAGGETQYF. In nucleotides, the CDR3 is TGTGCCAGCAGCCAACAGGGACTAGCGGGAGGAGAGACCCAGTACTTC. Using reference TRBV11-2 and TRBJ2-5 for the parts outside the CDR3, the full variable domain is EAGVAQSPRYKIIEKRQSVAFWCNPISGHATLYWYQQILGQGPKLLIQFQNNGVVDDSQLPKDRFSAERLKGVDSTLKIQPAKLEDSAVYLCASSQQGLAGGETQYFGPGTRLLVL.

The V and J genes are TRBV7-6 and TRBJ2-1; no clear D. With 1 base removed from V and 6 bases from J, the gap between germline ends came to 7 bases. This CDR3 spans 13 amino acids. The V gene's germline CDR1 is SGHVS and CDR2 FNYEAQ. This CDR3 is CASSLGALNEQFF. CDR3 nucleotide sequence: TGTGCCAGCAGCTTAGGAGCGCTCAATGAGCAGTTCTTC.

This clone was seen a handful of times. This sequence joins TRBV14 and TRBJ1-1; TRBD1 agrees at 11 bases. Germline assignment: CDR1 SGHDN and CDR2 FVKESK. This CDR3 has 16 amino acids. The V segment lost 4 bases and the J segment 1 base; nucleotides outside the gene matches: 5. The CDR3, as DNA: TGTGCCAGCAGCCGAACGGACAGGGGGCGGAACACTGAAGCTTTCTTT. This encodes CASSRTDRGRNTEAFF.

This chain uses TRBV28 with TRBJ1-3, with D perhaps TRBD1 (5 bases). Germline CDR1 and CDR2: MDHEN and SYDVKM. V was cut by 4 bases and J by 8 bases, with 21 bases left in between. The CDR3 totals 16 residues. The CDR3 loop is CASSSPGPNAGDTIYF. The DNA of the CDR3 is TGTGCCAGCAGTTCCCCGGGACCTAATGCGGGAGACACCATATATTTT.

This clone turned up a few times. The chain couples TRBV4-2 to TRBJ2-6; no reliable D call. The ends were cut back, 4 bases at V and 6 bases at J, with 13 bases in the middle. There are 15 residues in the CDR3. Germline V gene data show CDR1 as LGHNA and CDR2 as YNFKEQ. CDR3 loop: CASSPPGVVANVLTF. CDR3 DNA sequence: TGTGCCAGCAGCCCCCCAGGTGTAGTGGCCAACGTCCTGACTTTC.

Only a few counts were recorded for this clone. V gene TRBV6-5 combines with J gene TRBJ1-2; 7 bases are shared with TRBD1. The V and J ends lost 4 bases and 1 base, in that order; junction bases with no gene match: 3. The germline V gene has CDR1 MNHEY and CDR2 SVGAGI. This CDR3 contains 14 residues. The DNA for the CDR3 is TGTGCCAGCAGTTCAGACAGGGTTAACTATGGCTACACCTTC. Amino acid sequence: CASSSDRVNYGYTF.

This clone has a handful of counts. This sequence joins TRBV7-2 and TRBJ2-2; D not resolved. This CDR3 spans 13 amino acids. Per the germline V gene, CDR1 is SGHTA and CDR2 is FQGNSA. Trimming took 5 bases from V and 3 from J, leaving 7 bases between them. The CDR3 coding sequence is TGTGCCAGCAGCACCTACTACACCGGGGAGCTGTTTTTT. Translating it yields CASSTYYTGELFF.

This rearrangement joins TRBV2 to TRBJ1-5; D remains unclear. V shed 3 bases and J shed 6 bases, with 12 bases lying between them. The CDR3 is 14 amino acids. CDR1 is SNHLY, CDR2 FYNNEI, per germline. CDR3 coding DNA: TGTGCCAGCAGTGAGCGTGAGGGAGCTCAGCCCCAGCATTTT. Its protein product is CASSEREGAQPQHF.